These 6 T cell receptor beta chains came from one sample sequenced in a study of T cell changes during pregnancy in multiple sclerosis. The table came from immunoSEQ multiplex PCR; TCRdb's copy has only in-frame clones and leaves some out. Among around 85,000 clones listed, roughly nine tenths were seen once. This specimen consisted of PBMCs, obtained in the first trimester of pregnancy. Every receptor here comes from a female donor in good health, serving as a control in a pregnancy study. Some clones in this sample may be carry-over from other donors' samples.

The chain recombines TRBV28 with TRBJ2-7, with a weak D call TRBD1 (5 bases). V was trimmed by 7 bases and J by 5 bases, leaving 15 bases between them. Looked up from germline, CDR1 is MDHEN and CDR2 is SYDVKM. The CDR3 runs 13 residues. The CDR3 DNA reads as TGTGCCAGCAACCCTCCTCAGGGTCACGAGCAGTACTTC. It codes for CASNPPQGHEQYF.

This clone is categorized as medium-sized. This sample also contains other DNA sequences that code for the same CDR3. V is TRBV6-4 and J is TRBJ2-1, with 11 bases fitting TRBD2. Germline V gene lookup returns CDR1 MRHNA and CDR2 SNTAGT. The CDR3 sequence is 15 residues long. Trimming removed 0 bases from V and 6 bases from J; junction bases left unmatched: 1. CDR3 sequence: CASSDSSGGANEQFF. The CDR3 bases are TGTGCCAGCAGTGACTCTAGCGGGGGGGCCAATGAGCAGTTCTTC.

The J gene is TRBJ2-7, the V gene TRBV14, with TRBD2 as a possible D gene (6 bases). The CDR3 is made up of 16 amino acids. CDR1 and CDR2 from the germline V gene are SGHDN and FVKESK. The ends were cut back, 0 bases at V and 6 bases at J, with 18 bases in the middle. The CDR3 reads CASSQDRWLPGSEQYF. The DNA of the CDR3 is TGTGCCAGCAGCCAAGACCGGTGGCTTCCCGGGAGCGAGCAGTACTTC.

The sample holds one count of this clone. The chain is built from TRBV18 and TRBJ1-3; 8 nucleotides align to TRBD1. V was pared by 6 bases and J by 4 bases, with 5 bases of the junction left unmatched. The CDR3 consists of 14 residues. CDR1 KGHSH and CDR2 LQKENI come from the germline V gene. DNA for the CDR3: TGTGCCAGCTCGAACGGACAGGGCGGAAACACCATATATTTT. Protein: CASSNGQGGNTIYF.

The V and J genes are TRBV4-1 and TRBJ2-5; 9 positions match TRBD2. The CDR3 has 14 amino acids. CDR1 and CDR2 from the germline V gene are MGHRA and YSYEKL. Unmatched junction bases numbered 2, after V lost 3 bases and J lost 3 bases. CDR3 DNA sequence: TGCGCCAGCAGCCACAGACTAGCGGAAGAGACCCAGTACTTC. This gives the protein CASSHRLAEETQYF.

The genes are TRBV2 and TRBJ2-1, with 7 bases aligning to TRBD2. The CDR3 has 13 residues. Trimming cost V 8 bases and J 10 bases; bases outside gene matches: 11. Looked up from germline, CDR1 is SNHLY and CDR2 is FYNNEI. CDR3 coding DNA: TGTGCCAGCCCCGGGCTAGCGGAAAAAGAGCAGTTCTTC. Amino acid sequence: CASPGLAEKEQFF.